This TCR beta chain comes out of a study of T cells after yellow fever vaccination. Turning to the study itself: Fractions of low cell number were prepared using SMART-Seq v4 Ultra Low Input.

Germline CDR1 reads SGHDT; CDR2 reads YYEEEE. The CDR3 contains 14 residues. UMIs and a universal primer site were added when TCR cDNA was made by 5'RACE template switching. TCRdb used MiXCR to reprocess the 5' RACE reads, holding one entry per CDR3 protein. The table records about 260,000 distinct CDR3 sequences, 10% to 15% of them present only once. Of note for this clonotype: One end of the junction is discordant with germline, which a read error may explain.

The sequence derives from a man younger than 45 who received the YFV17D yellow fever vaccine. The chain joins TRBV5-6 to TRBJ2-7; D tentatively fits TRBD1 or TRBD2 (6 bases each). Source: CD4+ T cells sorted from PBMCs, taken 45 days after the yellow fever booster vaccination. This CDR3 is CARSSGTGGIRQYF. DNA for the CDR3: TGTGCCAGGAGCTCCGGGACTGGGGGCATTCGGCAGTACTTC.